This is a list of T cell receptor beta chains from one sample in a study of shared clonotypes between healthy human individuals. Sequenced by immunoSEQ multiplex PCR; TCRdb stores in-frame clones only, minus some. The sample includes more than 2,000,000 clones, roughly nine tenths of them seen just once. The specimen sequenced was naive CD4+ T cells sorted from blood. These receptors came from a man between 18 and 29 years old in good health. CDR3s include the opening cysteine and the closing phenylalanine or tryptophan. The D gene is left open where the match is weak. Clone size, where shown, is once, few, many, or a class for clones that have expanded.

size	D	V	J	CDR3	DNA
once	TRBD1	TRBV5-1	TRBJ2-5	CASSLALGQGAGETQYF	TGCGCCAGCAGCTTGGCCCTGGGACAGGGGGCAGGGGAGACCCAGTACTTC
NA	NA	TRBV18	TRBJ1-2	CASSPGDHGYTF	TGTGCCAGCTCCCCCGGGGACCATGGCTACACCTTC
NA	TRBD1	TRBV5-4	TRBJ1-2	CASSLRQGAVVVYGYTF	TGTGCCAGCAGCCTTCGACAGGGGGCGGTCGTAGTCTATGGCTACACCTTC
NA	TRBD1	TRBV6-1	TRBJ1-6	CASSKGQGHSYNSPLHF	TGTGCCAGCAGTAAAGGACAGGGCCACTCCTATAATTCACCCCTCCACTTT
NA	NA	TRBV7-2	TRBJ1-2	CASSSRDSRGPANGYTF	TGTGCCAGCAGCTCACGGGATTCGAGGGGTCCCGCGAACGGCTACACCTTC
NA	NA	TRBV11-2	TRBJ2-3	CASSSTDTQYF	TGTGCCAGCAGCAGCACAGATACGCAGTATTTT
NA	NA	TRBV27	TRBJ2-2	CASSFDPGELFF	TGTGCCAGCAGTTTTGACCCCGGGGAGCTGTTTTTT
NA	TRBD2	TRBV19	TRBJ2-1	CATQSGGGINEQFF	TGTGCCACCCAGAGTGGCGGGGGGATCAATGAGCAGTTCTTC
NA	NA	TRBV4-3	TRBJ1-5	CASSQEAGDGDQPQHF	TGCGCCAGCAGCCAAGAGGCGGGGGATGGTGATCAGCCCCAGCATTTT
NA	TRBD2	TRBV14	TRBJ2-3	CASSGNSGNTDTQYF	TGTGCCAGCAGTGGGAATAGCGGGAACACAGATACGCAGTATTTT
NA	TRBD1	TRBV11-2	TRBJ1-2	CASSSQQGTSGYTF	TGTGCCAGCAGCTCCCAACAGGGGACGAGCGGCTACACCTTC
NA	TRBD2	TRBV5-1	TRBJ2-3	CASSTLLAGSTDTQYF	TGCGCCAGCAGCACCCTACTAGCGGGGAGCACAGATACGCAGTATTTT
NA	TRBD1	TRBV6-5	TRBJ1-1	CASSDGQAEAFF	TGTGCCAGCAGTGACGGACAGGCCGAAGCTTTCTTT
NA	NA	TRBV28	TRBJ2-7	CASSVHRVLYEQYF	TGTGCCAGCAGTGTCCACAGGGTGCTTTACGAGCAGTACTTC
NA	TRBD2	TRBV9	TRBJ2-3	CASSMGLAGITDTQYF	TGTGCCAGCAGCATGGGACTAGCGGGGATCACAGATACGCAGTATTTT
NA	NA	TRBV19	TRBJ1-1	CASSILTGNTEAFF	TGTGCCAGTAGTATCTTGACAGGGAACACTGAAGCTTTCTTT
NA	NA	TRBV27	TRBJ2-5	CASSPPRSGQETQYF	TGTGCCAGCAGTCCCCCGAGATCGGGGCAAGAGACCCAGTACTTC
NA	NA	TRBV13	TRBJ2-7	CASSLYGRSYEQYF	TGTGCCAGCAGCTTGTACGGCAGATCCTACGAGCAGTACTTC
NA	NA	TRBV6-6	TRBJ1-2	CASKGVRYGYTF	TGTGCCAGCAAAGGGGTCAGATATGGCTACACCTTC
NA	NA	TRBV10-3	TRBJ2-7	CAISSTENEQYF	TGTGCCATCAGTAGTACGGAGAACGAGCAGTACTTC
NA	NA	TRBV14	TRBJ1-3	CASSQWDLNENTIYF	TGTGCCAGCAGCCAGTGGGACTTAAACGAAAACACCATATATTTT
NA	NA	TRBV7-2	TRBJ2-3	CASSLIAWTDSTLDTQYF	TGTGCCAGCAGCTTAATTGCGTGGACAGACTCTACATTAGATACGCAGTATTTT
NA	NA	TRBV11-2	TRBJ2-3	CASSLVLAGVGYTDTQYF	TGTGCCAGCAGCTTAGTTCTAGCTGGAGTTGGATACACAGATACGCAGTATTTT
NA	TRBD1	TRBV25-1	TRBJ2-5	CASSPRLGQGHQETQYF	TGTGCCAGCAGTCCACGGCTGGGACAGGGCCACCAAGAGACCCAGTACTTC
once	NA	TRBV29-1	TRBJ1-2	CSDHLQGSPGYTF	TGCAGCGACCATTTACAGGGTTCCCCTGGCTACACCTTC
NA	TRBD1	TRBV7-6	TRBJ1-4	CASSKWTGNEKLFF	TGTGCCAGCAGCAAATGGACAGGGAATGAAAAACTGTTTTTT
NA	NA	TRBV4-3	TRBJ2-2	CASSQDRGSNTGELFF	TGCGCCAGCAGCCAAGATCGAGGGTCGAACACCGGGGAGCTGTTTTTT
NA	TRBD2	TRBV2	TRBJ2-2	CASSEARGLDIGELFF	TGTGCCAGCAGTGAAGCAAGGGGACTAGATATCGGGGAGCTGTTTTTT
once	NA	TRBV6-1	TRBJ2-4	CASSAGAWDGVWVQYF	TGTGCCAGCAGTGCTGGGGCTTGGGACGGTGTTTGGGTTCAGTACTTC
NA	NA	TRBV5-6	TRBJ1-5	CASSWGRGQPQHF	TGTGCCAGCAGCTGGGGGCGGGGTCAGCCCCAGCATTTT
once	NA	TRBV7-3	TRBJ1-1	CASSQNTEAFF	TGTGCCAGCAGTCAAAACACTGAAGCTTTCTTT
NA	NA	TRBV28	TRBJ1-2	CASTIQGVYGYTF	TGTGCCAGCACTATACAGGGTGTCTATGGCTACACCTTC
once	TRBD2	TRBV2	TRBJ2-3	CASSPTSGGTDTQYF	TGTGCCAGCAGTCCGACTAGCGGGGGCACAGATACGCAGTATTTT
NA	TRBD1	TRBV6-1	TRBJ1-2	CASNEAGGDYGYTF	TGTGCCAGCAATGAAGCAGGGGGGGACTATGGCTACACCTTC
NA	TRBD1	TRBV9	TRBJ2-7	CASSPDRDLYEQYF	TGTGCCAGCAGCCCAGACAGGGATCTCTACGAGCAGTACTTC